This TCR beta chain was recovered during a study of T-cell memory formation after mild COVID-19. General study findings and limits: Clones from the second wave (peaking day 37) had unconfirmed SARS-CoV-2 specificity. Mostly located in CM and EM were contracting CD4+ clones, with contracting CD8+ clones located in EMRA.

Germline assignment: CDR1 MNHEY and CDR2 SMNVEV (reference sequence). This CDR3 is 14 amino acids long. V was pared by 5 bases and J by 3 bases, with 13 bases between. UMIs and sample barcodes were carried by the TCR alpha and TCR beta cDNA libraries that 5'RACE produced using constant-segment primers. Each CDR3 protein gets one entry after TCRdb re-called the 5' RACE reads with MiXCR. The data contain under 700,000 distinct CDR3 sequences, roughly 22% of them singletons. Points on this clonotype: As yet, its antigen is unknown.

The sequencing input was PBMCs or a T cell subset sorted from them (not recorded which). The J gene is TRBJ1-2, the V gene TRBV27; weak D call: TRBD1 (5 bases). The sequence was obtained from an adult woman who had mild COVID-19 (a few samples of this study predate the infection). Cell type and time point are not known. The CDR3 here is CASSPTGTDYGYTF. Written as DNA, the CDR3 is TGTGCCAGCAGTCCGACCGGGACGGACTATGGCTACACCTTC.